This T cell receptor (beta chain) was sequenced for a study of CD8 T cells in ankylosing spondylitis. Study-level points and caveats: A subset of motif variants has previously been described in the synovial fluid and blood of reactive arthritis. Made up of about eight highly homologous variants, a TCR beta motif appeared characteristic of ankylosing spondylitis blood.

Construction of TCR beta libraries was performed using quantitative 5'-RACE with molecular barcodes. TCRdb ran MiXCR on the 5' RACE reads and lists one entry per CDR3 protein. The sample carries roughly 490,000 distinct CDR3 sequences, 5.3% recorded once. This clonotype was counted many times. No antigen is known for it. Sequenced sample: blood, either unsorted or a sorted T cell fraction (not recorded which). The sequence was collected from a male donor with ankylosing spondylitis.

The CDR3 sequence: CASSQDDLYGYTF. The CDR3 bases are TGCGCCAGCAGCCAGGACGACCTCTATGGCTACACCTTC. The genes are TRBV5-1 and TRBJ1-2; D remains unclear. The V end was cut by 4 bases, the J end by 4 bases, with 11 bases between. Germline V gives CDR1 SGHRS, CDR2 YFSETQ. The CDR3 extends over 13 amino acids. Full variable domain (missing parts from reference TRBV5-1 and TRBJ1-2): KAGVTQTPRYLIKTRGQQVTLSCSPISGHRSVSWYQQTPGQGLQFLFEYFSETQRNKGNFPGRFSGRQFSNSRSEMNVSTLELGDSALYLCASSQDDLYGYTFGSGTRLTVV.